The 17 T cell receptor beta chains presented below share a single source sample, sequenced in a study of regulatory T cells in long-lasting Graves disease. As for time point: newly diagnosed GD, antithyroid drugs for less than 3 months. PBMC RNA was the source of the TCR library. CDR3 regions were amplified by Arm-PCR using iRepertoire HTBI primers to build TCR beta libraries. Each CDR3 protein gets one entry after TCRdb re-called the multiplex PCR reads with MiXCR. This sample yields more than 350,000 distinct CDR3 sequences, of which just under 15% are seen a single time; roughly a sixth belongs to the top ten. The same specimen was also included in a second study, on T cells in Graves' hyperthyroidism and ophthalmopathy.

The starting material was peripheral blood mononuclear cells (PBMCs), obtained at new diagnosis, from a patient treated with antithyroid drugs. Every receptor here comes from a woman aged 25 to 39 with Graves disease.

Concerning this clonotype itself: Here the CDR3 omits its conserved ending phenylalanine or tryptophan, so a read error is the likely source. The chain is built from TRBV14 and TRBJ1-4; TRBD1 might be the D (6 bases). In germline, CDR1 is SGHDN, CDR2 FVKESK. CDR3 length: 18 residues. V lost 0 bases, J lost 0 bases, and 14 bases lay in between. This chain's CDR3 is CASSQDPGAPPTNEKLFC. As DNA, the CDR3 is TGTGCCAGCAGCCAAGACCCAGGGGCTCCCCCAACTAATGAAAAACTGTTTTGT.

The chain combines TRBV7-2 with TRBJ2-5; 10 bases map to TRBD2. The trim removed 2 bases at V and 5 bases at J, leaving 11 bases unmatched. The V gene's germline CDR1 is SGHTA and CDR2 FQGNSA. This CDR3 is 17 amino acids long. For the CDR3, the DNA is TGTGCCAGCAGCTTAAGTCCGGTAGCGGGAGGCGGGGAGACCCAGTACTTC. Amino acids: CASSLSPVAGGGETQYF. The full variable domain, its missing parts supplied by reference TRBV7-2 and TRBJ2-5, is GAGVSQSPSNKVTEKGKDVELRCDPISGHTALYWYRQSLGQGLEFLIYFQGNSAPDKSGLPSDRFSAERTGGSVSTLTIQRTQQEDSAVYLCASSLSPVAGGGETQYFGPGTRLLVL.

This clonotype was picked up many times. The chain joins TRBV28 to TRBJ2-5; D may be TRBD2 (5 bases). This CDR3 has 14 residues. The V gene's germline CDR1 is MDHEN and CDR2 SYDVKM. With 7 bases removed from V and 5 bases from J, the gap between germline ends came to 17 bases. The CDR3 reads CASTQSRGAETQYF. Written as DNA, the CDR3 is TGTGCCAGCACCCAATCCCGGGGAGCGGAGACCCAGTACTTC.

This clonotype was seen many times. The CDR3 loop is CASTPDRDEMAYEQYF. The CDR3 DNA reads TGTGCCAGCACCCCCGACAGGGACGAAATGGCCTACGAGCAGTACTTC. The chain joins TRBV28 to TRBJ2-7; the match to TRBD1 covers 7 bases. V was clipped by 7 bases and J by 2 bases; unmatched bases: 14. The CDR3 is 16 amino acids. Germline CDR1 and CDR2: MDHEN and SYDVKM.

This clonotype came up a few times. One junction end disagrees with the germline gene, perhaps due to a read error. V is TRBV19 and J is TRBJ2-5, with D possibly being TRBD2 (7 bases). CDR3 length: 13 amino acids. CDR1 and CDR2 (germline): LNHDA, SQIVND (reference sequence). For the CDR3, the DNA is TGTGCCAGTAGTATAGGAGGGGGGGCAGCTTGGCACTTC. Translated: CASSIGGGAAWHF.

This clonotype was detected many times. The rearrangement uses TRBV5-5 and TRBJ2-2; 9 bases match TRBD2. There are 16 residues in the CDR3. CDR1 and CDR2 (germline): SGHKS, YYEKEE (reference sequence). The V and J ends lost 2 bases and 3 bases, in that order; junction bases with no gene match: 5. This CDR3 reads CASSFISGRHTGELFF. CDR3 in DNA: TGTGCCAGCAGCTTTATTAGCGGGAGACACACCGGGGAGCTGTTTTTT. Full variable domain (missing parts from reference TRBV5-5 and TRBJ2-2): DAGVTQSPTHLIKTRGQQVTLRCSPISGHKSVSWYQQVLGQGPQFIFQYYEKEERGRGNFPDRFSARQFPNYSSELNVNALLLGDSALYLCASSFISGRHTGELFFGEGSRLTVL.

The chain is built from TRBV11-3 and TRBJ2-2; D possibly matches TRBD1 or TRBD2 (6 bases each). The germline V and J ends were trimmed by 8 bases and 6 bases, with 13 bases remaining between them. The germline V gene has CDR1 SGHNT and CDR2 YENEEA. This CDR3 spans 13 amino acids. The CDR3 DNA follows: TGTGCCAGCCGCGAGGGGGGCCCCGGGGAGCTGTTTTTT. Amino acids: CASREGGPGELFF.

For this clonotype: A read error may explain this, as a much larger clone is one base away. The V gene is TRBV2, the J gene TRBJ2-1; the D is unclear. The tail of the sequence fits TRBJ2-5 better, so the J call may be wrong. CDR3 size: 14 residues. Germline CDR1 is SNHLY and CDR2 is FYNNEI. The CDR3 sequence is CASSDWEPQETQYF. The CDR3 nucleotides are TGTGCCAGCAGTGATTGGGAACCCCAAGAGACCCAGTACTTC.

Only one count was recorded for this clonotype. The rearrangement uses TRBV5-1 and TRBJ2-7, with 8 bases fitting TRBD2. This CDR3 has 16 amino acids. Trimming cost V 0 bases and J 4 bases; bases outside gene matches: 9. The germline gives CDR1 SGHRS, CDR2 YFSETQ. In DNA form, the CDR3 reads TGCGCCAGCAGCTTGGCCCCCAGCGGGGGCCTGTACGAGCAGTACTTC. This translates into CASSLAPSGGLYEQYF.

In this sample, this clonotype turned up many times. The chain couples TRBV20-1 to TRBJ2-7; TRBD1 or TRBD2 may be the D gene (5 bases each). Trimming pared 6 bases from V and 1 base from J, leaving 13 bases between. The CDR3 is made up of 13 amino acids. CDR1 is DFQATT and CDR2 is SNEGSKA in the germline V gene (reference sequence). CDR3 DNA sequence: TGCAGTGCCCCCGGGGCAGCTTCCTACGAGCAGTACTTC. Its translation is CSAPGAASYEQYF.

This clonotype has at least ten counts. At one end the junction does not follow the germline gene, possibly because of a read error. J is TRBJ2-5 and V is TRBV5-1; 7 nucleotides line up with TRBD2. CDR3 length: 15 residues. The V gene's germline CDR1 is SGHRS and CDR2 YFSETQ. This chain's CDR3 is CASSTTSDTQETQYF. The CDR3 region has the DNA TGTGCCAGCAGCACTACTAGCGACACCCAAGAGACCCAGTACTTC.

Ten or more counts support this clonotype. The chain employs TRBV12-3 or TRBV12-4 and TRBJ1-2, with D unresolved. Trimming took off 6 bases at V and 7 bases at J, with 12 bases between the two ends. The CDR3 runs 12 residues. In nucleotides, the CDR3 is TGTGCCAGCAGCCAAGGGTTCAGTGGCTACACCTTC. Amino acid sequence: CASSQGFSGYTF.

The chain has TRBV19 and TRBJ1-2, with D possibly TRBD1 on 5 matching bases. The CDR3 loop spans 17 amino acids. CDR1 and CDR2 (germline): LNHDA, SQIVND (reference sequence). V lost 5 bases and J lost 3, with 22 bases in between. The CDR3 loop is CASSAGDSTLWYYGYTF. The CDR3 DNA sequence: TGTGCCAGTAGTGCGGGGGACTCTACTTTGTGGTACTATGGCTACACCTTC.

The chain carries TRBV5-1 and TRBJ1-4; D gene ambiguous. Germline V lookup: CDR1 SGHRS, CDR2 YFSETQ. V shed 10 bases and J shed 3 bases, with 13 bases lying between them. The CDR3 is 13 amino acids. CDR3 loop: CASRRPPNEKLFF. In nucleotides, the CDR3 is TGCGCCTCGCGACGGCCTCCTAATGAAAAACTGTTTTTT.

The genes are TRBV28 and TRBJ2-1; D gene ambiguous. The CDR3 loop spans 14 amino acids. Between the trimmed V and J ends, which lost 2 bases and 7 bases, there was a span of 12 bases. Germline V gives CDR1 MDHEN, CDR2 SYDVKM. DNA of the CDR3: TGTGCCAGCAGTTTAGTGGGTAAGGTAAATGAGCAGTTCTTC. Translated: CASSLVGKVNEQFF.

This clonotype showed up many times. V usage is TRBV27 and J usage is TRBJ1-5; 7 positions match TRBD1. The V gene end was trimmed by 4 bases and the J gene end by 5 bases; junction bases not matched to a gene: 11. The CDR3 extends over 16 amino acids. Germline V gives CDR1 MNHEY, CDR2 SMNVEV (reference sequence). CDR3: CASSSAGTAGDQPQHF. In DNA, the CDR3 is TGTGCCAGCAGTTCCGCCGGGACAGCGGGAGATCAGCCCCAGCATTTT.

This clonotype was counted ten times or more. J is TRBJ2-1 and V is TRBV27; 8 bases fit TRBD2. Per the germline V gene, CDR1 is MNHEY and CDR2 is SMNVEV (reference sequence). J gave up 9 bases and V 2 bases, and 3 bases lay outside the gene matches. The length of the CDR3 is 13 residues. CDR3 residues: CASSLGGTSEQFF. CDR3 coding DNA: TGTGCCAGCAGTTTAGGCGGGACTAGTGAGCAGTTCTTC.